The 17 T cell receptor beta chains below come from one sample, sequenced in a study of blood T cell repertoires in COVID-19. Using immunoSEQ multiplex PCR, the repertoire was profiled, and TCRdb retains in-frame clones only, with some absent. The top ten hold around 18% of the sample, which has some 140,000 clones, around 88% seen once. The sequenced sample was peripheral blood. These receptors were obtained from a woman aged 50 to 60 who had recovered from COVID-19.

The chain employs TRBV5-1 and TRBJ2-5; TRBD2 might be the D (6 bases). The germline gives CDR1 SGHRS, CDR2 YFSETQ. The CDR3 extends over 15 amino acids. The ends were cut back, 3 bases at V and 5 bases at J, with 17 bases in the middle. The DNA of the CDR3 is TGCGCCAGCAGCTGGACGAGGGGAGGAGAGGAGACCCAGTACTTC. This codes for CASSWTRGGEETQYF.

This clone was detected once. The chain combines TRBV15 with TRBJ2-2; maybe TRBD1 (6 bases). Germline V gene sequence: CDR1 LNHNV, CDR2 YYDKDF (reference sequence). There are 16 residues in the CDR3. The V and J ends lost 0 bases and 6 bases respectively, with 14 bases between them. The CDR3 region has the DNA TGTGCCACCAGCAGAGATTCGCCAGGGGTCCCCGGGGAGCTGTTTTTT. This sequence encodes CATSRDSPGVPGELFF.

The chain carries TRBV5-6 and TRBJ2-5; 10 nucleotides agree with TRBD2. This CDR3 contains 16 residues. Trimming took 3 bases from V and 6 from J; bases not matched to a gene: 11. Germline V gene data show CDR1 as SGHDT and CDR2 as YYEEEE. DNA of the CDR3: TGTGCCAGCAGCTCCCTGAAGCGGGGGGGCGTTAAGACCCAGTACTTC. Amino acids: CASSSLKRGGVKTQYF.

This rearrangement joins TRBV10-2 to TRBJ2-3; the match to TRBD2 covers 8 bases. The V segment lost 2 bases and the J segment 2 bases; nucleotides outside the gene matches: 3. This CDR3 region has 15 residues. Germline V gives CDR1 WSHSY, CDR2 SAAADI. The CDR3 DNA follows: TGCGCCAGCAGTGAGGAGCGGGGGTCCACAGATACGCAGTATTTT. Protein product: CASSEERGSTDTQYF.

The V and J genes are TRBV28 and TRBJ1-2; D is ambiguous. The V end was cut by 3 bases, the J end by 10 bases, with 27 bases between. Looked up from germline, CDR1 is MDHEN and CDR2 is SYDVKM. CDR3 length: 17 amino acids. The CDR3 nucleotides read TGTGCCAGCAGTTTGTACGGGAGGCCCCAAGGTCCTATGTACTACACCTTC. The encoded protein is CASSLYGRPQGPMYYTF.

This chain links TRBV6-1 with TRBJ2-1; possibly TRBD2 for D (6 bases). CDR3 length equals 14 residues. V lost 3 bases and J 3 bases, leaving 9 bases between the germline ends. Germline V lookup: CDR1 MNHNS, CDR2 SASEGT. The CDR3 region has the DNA TGTGCCAGCAGTGATTGGCGGGGCTACAATGAGCAGTTCTTC. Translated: CASSDWRGYNEQFF.

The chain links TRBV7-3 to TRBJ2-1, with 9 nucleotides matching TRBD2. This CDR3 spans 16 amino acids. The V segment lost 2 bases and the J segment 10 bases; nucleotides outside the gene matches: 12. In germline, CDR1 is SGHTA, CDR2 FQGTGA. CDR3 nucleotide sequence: TGTGCCAGCAGCTTAGAGTCTCTAGCGGGGACGGGCGAGCAGTTCTTC. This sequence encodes CASSLESLAGTGEQFF.

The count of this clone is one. Here the CDR3 reads CASSLGIGQGQETQYF. CDR3 nucleotide sequence: TGTGCCAGCAGCTTAGGTATCGGCCAGGGGCAAGAGACCCAGTACTTC. The chain recombines TRBV7-3 with TRBJ2-5, with a weak D call TRBD1 (6 bases). There are 16 residues in the CDR3. Trimming cost V 2 bases and J 2 bases, with 15 bases left between them. Germline-derived CDR1 and CDR2 are SGHTA and FQGTGA.

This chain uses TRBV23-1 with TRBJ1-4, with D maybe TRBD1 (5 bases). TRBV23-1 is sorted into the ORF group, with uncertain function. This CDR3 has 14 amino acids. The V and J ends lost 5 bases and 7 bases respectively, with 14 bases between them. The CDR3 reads CASSFQGRGEKLFF. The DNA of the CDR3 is TGCGCCAGCAGTTTCCAGGGCAGAGGTGAAAAACTGTTTTTT.

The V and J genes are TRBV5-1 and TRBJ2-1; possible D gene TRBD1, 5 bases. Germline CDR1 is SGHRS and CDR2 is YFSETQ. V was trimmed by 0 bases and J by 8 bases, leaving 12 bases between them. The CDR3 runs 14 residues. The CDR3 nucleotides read TGCGCCAGCAGCTTGGTCTCCAGGGTGGATGAGCAGTTCTTC. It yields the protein CASSLVSRVDEQFF. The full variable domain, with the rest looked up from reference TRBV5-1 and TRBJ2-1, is KAGVTQTPRYLIKTRGQQVTLSCSPISGHRSVSWYQQTPGQGLQFLFEYFSETQRNKGNFPGRFSGRQFSNSRSEMNVSTLELGDSALYLCASSLVSRVDEQFFGPGTRLTVL.

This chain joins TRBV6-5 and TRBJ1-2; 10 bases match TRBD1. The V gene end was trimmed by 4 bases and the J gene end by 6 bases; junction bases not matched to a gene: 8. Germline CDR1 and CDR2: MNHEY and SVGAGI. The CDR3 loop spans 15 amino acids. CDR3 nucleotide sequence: TGTGCCAGCAGTTCGGGACAGGGGACGAAGCATGGCTACACCTTC. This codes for CASSSGQGTKHGYTF.

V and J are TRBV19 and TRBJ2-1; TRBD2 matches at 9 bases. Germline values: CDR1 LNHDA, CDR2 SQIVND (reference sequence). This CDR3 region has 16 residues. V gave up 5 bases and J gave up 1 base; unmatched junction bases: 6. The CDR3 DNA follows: TGTGCCAGTAGTCGCACCGGACTAGCGTCCTACAATGAGCAGTTCTTC. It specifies CASSRTGLASYNEQFF.

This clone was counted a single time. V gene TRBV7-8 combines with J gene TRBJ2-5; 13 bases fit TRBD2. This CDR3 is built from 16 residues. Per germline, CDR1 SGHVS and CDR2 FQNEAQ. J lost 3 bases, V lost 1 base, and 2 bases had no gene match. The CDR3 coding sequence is TGTGCCAGCAGCTTAGGAGGGACTAGCGGGAAAGAGACCCAGTACTTC. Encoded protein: CASSLGGTSGKETQYF. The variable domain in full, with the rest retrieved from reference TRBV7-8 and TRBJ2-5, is GAGVSQSPRYKVAKRGQDVALRCDPISGHVSLFWYQQALGQGPEFLTYFQNEAQLDKSGLPSDRFFAERPEGSVSTLKIQRTQQEDSAVYLCASSLGGTSGKETQYFGPGTRLLVL.

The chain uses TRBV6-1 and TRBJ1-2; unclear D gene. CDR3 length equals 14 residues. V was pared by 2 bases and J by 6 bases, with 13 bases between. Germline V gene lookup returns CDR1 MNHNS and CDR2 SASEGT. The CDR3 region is CASSEIREVNGYTF. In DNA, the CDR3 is TGTGCCAGCAGTGAAATCCGGGAGGTGAATGGCTACACCTTC.

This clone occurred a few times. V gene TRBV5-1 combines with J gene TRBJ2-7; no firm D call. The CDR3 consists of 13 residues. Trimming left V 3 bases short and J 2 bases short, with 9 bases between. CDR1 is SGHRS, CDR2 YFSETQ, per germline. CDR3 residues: CASSSARPYEQYF. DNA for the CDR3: TGCGCCAGCAGCTCGGCTAGGCCCTACGAGCAGTACTTC. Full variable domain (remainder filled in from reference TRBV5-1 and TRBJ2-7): KAGVTQTPRYLIKTRGQQVTLSCSPISGHRSVSWYQQTPGQGLQFLFEYFSETQRNKGNFPGRFSGRQFSNSRSEMNVSTLELGDSALYLCASSSARPYEQYFGPGTRLTVT.

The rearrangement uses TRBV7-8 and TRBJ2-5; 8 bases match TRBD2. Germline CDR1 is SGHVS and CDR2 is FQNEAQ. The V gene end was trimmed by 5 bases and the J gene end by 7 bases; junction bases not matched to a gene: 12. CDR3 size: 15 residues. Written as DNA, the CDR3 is TGTGCCAGCAGCCCTCGGGGGGGGCTTGGGGGGACCCAGTACTTC. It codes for CASSPRGGLGGTQYF.

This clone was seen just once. CDR3 DNA sequence: TGTGCCAGCAGCCAGGGCTCCGGGACTATCAATGAGCAGTTCTTC. Translation gives CASSQGSGTINEQFF. The V gene is TRBV3-1 (or the pseudogene TRBV3-2), the J gene TRBJ2-1, with 7 nucleotides matching TRBD2. This CDR3 has 15 amino acids. With V trimmed by 3 bases and J by 6 bases, 8 bases remained unmatched. Germline CDR1 is LGHDT and CDR2 is YNNKEL (reference sequence).